This T cell receptor beta chain originates from a study of molecular identifiers for immune sequencing clone quantification. The V end was cut by 1 base, the J end by 0 bases, with 16 bases between. The CDR3 is 17 residues long. CDR1 is SGHAT and CDR2 is FQNNGV in the germline V gene. Each CDR3 protein is one row after TCRdb ran MiXCR on the PCR reads. The data hold about 500,000 distinct CDR3 sequences, with roughly 26% observed a single time. V gene TRBV11-2 combines with J gene TRBJ2-7, with D perhaps matching TRBD1 or TRBD2 (6 bases each). This receptor was obtained from a human donor in good health. Some libraries in this study had Jurkat cell RNA spiked in. Sequencing used naive CD8+ T cells from blood, with Jurkat cell RNA spiked in. Subset defined: FACS-sorted CD8+CD4-CCR7+CD45RA+ naive T cells. The CDR3 here is CASSLVMTGAFSYEQYF. The CDR3, as DNA: TGTGCCAGCAGCTTAGTCATGACGGGGGCCTTCTCCTACGAGCAGTACTTC.